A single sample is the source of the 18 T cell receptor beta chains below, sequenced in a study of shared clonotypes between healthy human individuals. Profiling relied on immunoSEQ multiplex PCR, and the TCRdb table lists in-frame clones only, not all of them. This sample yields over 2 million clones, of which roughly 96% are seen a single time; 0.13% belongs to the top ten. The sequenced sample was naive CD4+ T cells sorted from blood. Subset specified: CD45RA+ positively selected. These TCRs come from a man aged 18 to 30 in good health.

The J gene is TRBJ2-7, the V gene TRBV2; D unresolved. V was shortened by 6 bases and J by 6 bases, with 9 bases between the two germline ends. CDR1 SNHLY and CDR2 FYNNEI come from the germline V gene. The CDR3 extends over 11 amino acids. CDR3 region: CASRQLAEQYF. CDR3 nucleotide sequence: TGTGCCAGCAGGCAACTGGCCGAGCAGTACTTC.

CDR3 protein: CAWLRTRSTGELFF. In DNA, the CDR3 is TGTGCCTGGCTTAGGACTAGGTCCACCGGGGAGCTGTTTTTT. V is TRBV30 and J is TRBJ2-2, with TRBD2 identical over 7 bases. V lost 5 bases, J lost 4 bases, and 7 bases stayed unmatched. CDR3 length equals 14 residues. Germline lookup yields CDR1 GTSNPN and CDR2 SVGIG (reference sequence).

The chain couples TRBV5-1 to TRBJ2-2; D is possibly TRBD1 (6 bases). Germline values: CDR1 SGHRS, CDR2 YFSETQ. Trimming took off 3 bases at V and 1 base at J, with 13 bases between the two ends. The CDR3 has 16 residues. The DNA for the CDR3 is TGCGCCAGCAGCTCGGACAGTTTAGTGAACACCGGGGAGCTGTTTTTT. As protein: CASSSDSLVNTGELFF.

CDR3 sequence (DNA): TGTGCCAGCAGCTCCTCGGGACCTAGGCAGTTCTTC. Translating gives CASSSSGPRQFF. The V and J genes are TRBV7-2 and TRBJ2-1, with D tentatively TRBD1 or TRBD2 (5 bases each). The CDR3 has 12 residues. V dropped 4 bases and J dropped 12 bases, with 13 bases sitting between them. Germline V gene data show CDR1 as SGHTA and CDR2 as FQGNSA.

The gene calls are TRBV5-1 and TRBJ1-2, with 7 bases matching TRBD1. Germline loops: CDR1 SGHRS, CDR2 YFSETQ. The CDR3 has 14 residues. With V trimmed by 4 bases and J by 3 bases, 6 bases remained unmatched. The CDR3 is CASSPIQGDYGYTF. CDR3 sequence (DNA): TGCGCCAGCAGCCCTATCCAGGGGGACTATGGCTACACCTTC.

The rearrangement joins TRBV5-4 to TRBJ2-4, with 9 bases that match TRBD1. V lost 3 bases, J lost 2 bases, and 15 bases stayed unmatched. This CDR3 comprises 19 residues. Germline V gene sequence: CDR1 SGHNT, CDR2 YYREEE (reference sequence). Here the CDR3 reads CASSSPRDRVKLTKNIQYF. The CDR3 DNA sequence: TGTGCCAGCAGCTCGCCCCGGGACAGGGTAAAATTGACCAAAAACATTCAGTACTTC.

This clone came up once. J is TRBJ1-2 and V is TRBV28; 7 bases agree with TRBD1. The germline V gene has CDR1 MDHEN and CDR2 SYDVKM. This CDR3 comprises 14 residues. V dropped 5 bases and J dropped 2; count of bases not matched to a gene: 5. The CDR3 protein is CASSNWDSNYGYTF. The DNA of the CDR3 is TGTGCCAGCAGTAATTGGGACAGCAACTATGGCTACACCTTC.

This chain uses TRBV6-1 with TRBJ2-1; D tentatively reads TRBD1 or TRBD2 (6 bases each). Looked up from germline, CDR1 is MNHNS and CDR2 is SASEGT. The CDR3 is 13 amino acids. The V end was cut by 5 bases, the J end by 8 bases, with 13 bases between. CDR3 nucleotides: TGTGCCAGCAGTCACAGGGAGGTCTATGAGCAGTTCTTC. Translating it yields CASSHREVYEQFF.

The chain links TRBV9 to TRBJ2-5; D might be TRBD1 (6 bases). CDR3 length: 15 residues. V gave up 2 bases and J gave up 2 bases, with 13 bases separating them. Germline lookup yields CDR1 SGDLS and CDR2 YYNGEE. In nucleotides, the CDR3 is TGTGCCAGCAGCGTTAACTGGGGGCCACAAGAGACCCAGTACTTC. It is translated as CASSVNWGPQETQYF.

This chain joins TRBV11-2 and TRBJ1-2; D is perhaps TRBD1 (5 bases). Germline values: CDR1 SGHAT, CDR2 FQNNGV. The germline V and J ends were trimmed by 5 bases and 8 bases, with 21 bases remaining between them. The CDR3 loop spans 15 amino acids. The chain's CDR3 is CASSPPTDLTMGYTF. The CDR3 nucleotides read TGTGCCAGCAGCCCCCCGACAGACTTAACTATGGGCTACACCTTC. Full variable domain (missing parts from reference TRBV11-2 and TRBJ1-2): EAGVAQSPRYKIIEKRQSVAFWCNPISGHATLYWYQQILGQGPKLLIQFQNNGVVDDSQLPKDRFSAERLKGVDSTLKIQPAKLEDSAVYLCASSPPTDLTMGYTFGSGTRLTVV.

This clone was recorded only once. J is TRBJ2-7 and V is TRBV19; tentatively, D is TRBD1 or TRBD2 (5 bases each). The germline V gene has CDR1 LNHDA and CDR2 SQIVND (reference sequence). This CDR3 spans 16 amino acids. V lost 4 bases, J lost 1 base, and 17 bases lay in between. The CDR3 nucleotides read TGTGCCAGTAGTAGAAAAAGGGACGCGTCTTCCTACGAGCAGTACTTC. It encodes CASSRKRDASSYEQYF.

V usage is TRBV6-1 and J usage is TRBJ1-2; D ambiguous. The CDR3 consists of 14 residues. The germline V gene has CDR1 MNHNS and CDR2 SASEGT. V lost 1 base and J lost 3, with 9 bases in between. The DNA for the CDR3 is TGTGCCAGCAGTGAAGACCGTTACTACTATGGCTACACCTTC. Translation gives CASSEDRYYYGYTF.

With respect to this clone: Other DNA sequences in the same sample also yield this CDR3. The chain's CDR3 is CASSATGNTEAFF. CDR3 DNA: TGTGCCAGCTCAGCAACAGGGAACACTGAAGCTTTCTTT. The rearrangement links TRBV18 to TRBJ1-1; weak D call: TRBD1 (5 bases). The V end was cut by 5 bases, the J end by 1 base, with 8 bases between. Germline V gives CDR1 KGHSH, CDR2 LQKENI. There are 13 residues in the CDR3. Complete variable domain (other parts from reference TRBV18 and TRBJ1-1): NAGVMQNPRHLVRRRGQEARLRCSPMKGHSHVYWYRQLPEEGLKFMVYLQKENIIDESGMPKERFSAEFPKEGPSILRIQQVVRGDSAAYFCASSATGNTEAFFGQGTRLTVV.

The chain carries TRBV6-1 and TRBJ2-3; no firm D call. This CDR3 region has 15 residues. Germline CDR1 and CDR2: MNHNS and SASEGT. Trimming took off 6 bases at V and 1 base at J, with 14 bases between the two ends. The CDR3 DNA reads TGTGCCAGCAGCGTAATAGGCGGTGGCACAGATACGCAGTATTTT. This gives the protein CASSVIGGGTDTQYF.

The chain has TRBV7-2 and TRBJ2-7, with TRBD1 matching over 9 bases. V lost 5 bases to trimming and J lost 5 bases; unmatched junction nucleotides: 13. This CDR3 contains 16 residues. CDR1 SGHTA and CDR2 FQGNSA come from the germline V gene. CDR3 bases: TGTGCCAGCAGCGGGGGAGGGACCGGGACAGGGAACGAGCAGTACTTC. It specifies CASSGGGTGTGNEQYF.

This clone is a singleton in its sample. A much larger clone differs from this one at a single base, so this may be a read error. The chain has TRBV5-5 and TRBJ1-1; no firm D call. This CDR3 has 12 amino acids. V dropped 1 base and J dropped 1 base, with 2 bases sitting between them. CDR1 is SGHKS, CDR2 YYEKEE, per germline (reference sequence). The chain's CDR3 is CASSLWNTEAFF. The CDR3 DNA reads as TGTGCCAGCAGCTTGTGGAACACTGAAGCTTTCTTT.

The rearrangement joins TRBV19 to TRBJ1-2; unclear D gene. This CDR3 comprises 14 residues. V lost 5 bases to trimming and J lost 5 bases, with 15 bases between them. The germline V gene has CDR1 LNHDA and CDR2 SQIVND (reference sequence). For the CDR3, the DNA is TGTGCCAGTAGTGCCGATCCGGGGATATATGGCTACACCTTC. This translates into CASSADPGIYGYTF.

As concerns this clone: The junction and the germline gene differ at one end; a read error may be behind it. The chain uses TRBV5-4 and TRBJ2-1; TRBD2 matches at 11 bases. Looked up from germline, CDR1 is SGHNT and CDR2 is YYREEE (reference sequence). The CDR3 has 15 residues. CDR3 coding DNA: TGCGCCAGCAGCCAGACTAGCGGGGTGGTCCCGGAGCAGTTCTTC. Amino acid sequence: CASSQTSGVVPEQFF.